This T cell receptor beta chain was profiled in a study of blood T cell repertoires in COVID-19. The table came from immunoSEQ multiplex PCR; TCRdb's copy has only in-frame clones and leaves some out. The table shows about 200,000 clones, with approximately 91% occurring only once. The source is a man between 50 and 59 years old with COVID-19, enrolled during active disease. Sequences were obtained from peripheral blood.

The CDR3 loop reads CASSQQGIDTQYF. DNA for the CDR3: TGTGCCAGCAGCCAACAGGGGATAGATACGCAGTATTTT. This chain links TRBV3-1 (or the pseudogene TRBV3-2) with TRBJ2-3, with a weak D call TRBD1 (6 bases). Germline assignment: CDR1 LGHDT and CDR2 YNNKEL (reference sequence). The CDR3 has 13 amino acids. V dropped 2 bases and J dropped 5 bases, with 8 bases sitting between them.